These T cell receptor beta chains were read from a single sample in a study of human T cells and chemical hapten exposure. One entry per CDR3 protein results from TCRdb running MiXCR on the RACE reads. The data contain 89,000 or so distinct CDR3 sequences, 7.5% to 9.5% of them singletons. Sequenced material: whole blood, taken in connection with sensitization to the hapten diphenylcyclopropenone (DPC). The source of these receptors is a man in his forties with alopecia areata. Some clones in this sample may be carry-over from other donors' samples. Both conserved end residues are trimmed from each CDR3. For some rows the clone size is stated as once, few or many, or as a class when expanded; others skip it.

clone_size v_call cdr3_aa
few TRBV6-5 ASSYWESSREQY
many TRBV12-3/TRBV12-4 ASSVLLVSEQY
few TRBV10-3 AINGVNTEAF
. TRBV7-9 ASSPDFWSSGSTDTQY
many TRBV5-6 ASSLDPRTSGQETQY
few TRBV5-4 ASSLQRQGINEKLF
. TRBV9 ASSVADVGFYGYT
. TRBV20-1 SASSSGKGHEQY
many TRBV7-8 ASSFTGGSEAF
few TRBV12-3/TRBV12-4 ASSPSRGRGPNTEAF
. TRBV12-5 ASGPRGTSGLGETQY
. TRBV24-1 ATSDSYYGYT
many TRBV7-7 ASSPTVGANVLT
many TRBV28 ASSLIAPGQDTQY
many TRBV6-2/TRBV6-3 ASGLSGRFYNEQF
few TRBV20-1 SAPLPGHWLF
few TRBV28 ASITQGGTEQY
few TRBV6-5 ASSYVPIRSEQY
many TRBV7-3 ASSSYYWDSILYGYT
many TRBV12-3/TRBV12-4 ASSARQRPPDTQY
. TRBV7-2 ASSPYNEHF
. TRBV5-1 ASSRQGSSYEQY
few TRBV7-7 ASSKGSVAVETQY
. TRBV3-1 ASGTGGAGTEAF
once TRBV7-2 ASSLAASGSYEQY
few TRBV20-1 SARDIWARGRADSTDTQY
many TRBV28 ASSLGTGWLIAGELF
many TRBV4-3 ASSQKSGAGAGNSPLH
few TRBV4-1 ASSQGQQGVNSPLH
many TRBV20-1 SAGPQGYYEQY
many TRBV12-3/TRBV12-4 ASSFRSYNSPLH
few TRBV28 ASSSVAPSTPAKNIQY
few TRBV27 ASSSGLPGDYGYT
many TRBV9 ASSISGRARETQY
many TRBV27 ASSLFGTREQETQY
. TRBV11-2 ASSPSTSRADTQY
many TRBV5-1 ASSPIGSGDTEAF
many TRBV6-5 ASSYSGRGPSNEKLF
many TRBV29-1 SVHGVPYEGVLGTDTQY
few TRBV15 ATSRDRGSYNEQF
. TRBV19 ASSIDISGWETQY
many TRBV10-3 AISDRGGAANTEAF
many TRBV20-1 SAPRAGYNEQF
many TRBV18 ASSPKGNTIY
few TRBV4-3 ASSPGLAGVMRIDKNIQY
. TRBV28 ASSRGQGQETQY
. TRBV19 ASSDQGATGELF
few TRBV6-2/TRBV6-3 ASSYVSSNQPQH
many TRBV13 ASSSRGPEETQY
few TRBV5-4 ASSTPQGGYYGYT
few TRBV19 ASSIDFTSNTEAF
. TRBV5-1 ASSFDWTGQNTEAF
. TRBV6-5 ASSLGTGGGQETQY